This T cell receptor (beta chain) emerged from a study of blood T cell repertoires in COVID-19. Clones were sequenced by immunoSEQ multiplex PCR, and TCRdb holds only the in-frame ones, with some missing. The repertoire has some 700,000 clones, about 90% of them found once; the top ten carry approximately 0.25%. This CDR3 has 15 residues. Trimming shortened V by 0 bases and J by 0 bases, and 6 bases separated the two germline ends. Germline CDR1 reads SGHNT; CDR2 reads YENEEA. A remark on this clone: The same CDR3 can be traced to other DNA sequences in this sample.

The J gene is TRBJ2-1, the V gene TRBV11-3, with unresolved D. Sequencing input: peripheral blood. This clonotype was obtained from a woman between 18 and 29 years old with acute or convalescent COVID-19. CDR3 nucleotides: TGTGCCAGCAGCTTAGACCCTAGCTCCTACAATGAGCAGTTCTTC. Protein product: CASSLDPSSYNEQFF.